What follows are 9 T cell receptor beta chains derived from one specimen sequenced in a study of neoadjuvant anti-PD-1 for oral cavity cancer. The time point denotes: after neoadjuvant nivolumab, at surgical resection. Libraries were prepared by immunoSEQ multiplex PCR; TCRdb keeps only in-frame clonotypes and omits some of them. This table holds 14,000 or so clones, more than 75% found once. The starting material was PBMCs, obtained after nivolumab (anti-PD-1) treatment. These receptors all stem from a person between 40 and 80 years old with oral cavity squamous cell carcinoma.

CDR3 coding DNA: TGCGCCAGCAGTAGGACCCTTGACGAGCAGTACTTC. Translation gives CASSRTLDEQYF. The chain uses TRBV5-1 and TRBJ2-7, with D unclear. The CDR3 has 12 residues. The germline CDR1 and CDR2 sequences are SGHRS and YFSETQ. V shed 5 bases and J shed 5 bases, with 11 bases lying between them.

Written as DNA, the CDR3 is TGCGCCAGCAGCTTGGTGGGCGTCGAAAACACCGGGGAGCTGTTTTTT. Translation: CASSLVGVENTGELFF. This chain joins TRBV5-1 and TRBJ2-2; D unresolved. The CDR3 extends over 16 amino acids. CDR1 and CDR2 (germline): SGHRS, YFSETQ. Trimming took 0 bases from V and 2 from J, leaving 11 bases between them.

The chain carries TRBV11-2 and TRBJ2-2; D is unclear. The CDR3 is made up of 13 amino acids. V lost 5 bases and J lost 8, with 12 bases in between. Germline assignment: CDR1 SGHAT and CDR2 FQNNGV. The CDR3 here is CASSVLGSGELFF. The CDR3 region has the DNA TGTGCCAGCAGCGTTCTGGGGTCGGGGGAGCTGTTTTTT.

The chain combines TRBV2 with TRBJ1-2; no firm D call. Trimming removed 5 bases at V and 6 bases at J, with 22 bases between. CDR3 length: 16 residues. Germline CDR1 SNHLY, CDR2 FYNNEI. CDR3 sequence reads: CASSPRGRFGENGYTF. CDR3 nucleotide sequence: TGTGCCAGCAGTCCCCGGGGTCGATTTGGTGAGAATGGCTACACCTTC.

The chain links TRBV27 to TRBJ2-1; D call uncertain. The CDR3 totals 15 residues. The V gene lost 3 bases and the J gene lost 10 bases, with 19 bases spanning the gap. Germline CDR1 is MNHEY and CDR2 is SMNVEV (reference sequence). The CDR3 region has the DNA TGTGCCAGCAGTTTCCGAACCGCTCGTCGAACAGAGCAGTTCTTC. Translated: CASSFRTARRTEQFF.

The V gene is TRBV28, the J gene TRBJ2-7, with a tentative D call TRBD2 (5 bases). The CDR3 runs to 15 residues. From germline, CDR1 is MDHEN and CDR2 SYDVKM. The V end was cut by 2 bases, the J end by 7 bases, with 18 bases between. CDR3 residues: CASSLSLLVPKEQYF. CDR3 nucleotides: TGTGCCAGCAGTTTAAGTTTACTAGTTCCGAAAGAGCAGTACTTC.

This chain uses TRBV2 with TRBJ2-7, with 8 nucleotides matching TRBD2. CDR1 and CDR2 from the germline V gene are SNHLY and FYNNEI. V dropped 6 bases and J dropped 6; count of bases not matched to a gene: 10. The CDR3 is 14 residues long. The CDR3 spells CASSKSGGAFEQYF. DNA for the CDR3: TGTGCCAGCAGCAAAAGCGGGGGCGCGTTCGAGCAGTACTTC.

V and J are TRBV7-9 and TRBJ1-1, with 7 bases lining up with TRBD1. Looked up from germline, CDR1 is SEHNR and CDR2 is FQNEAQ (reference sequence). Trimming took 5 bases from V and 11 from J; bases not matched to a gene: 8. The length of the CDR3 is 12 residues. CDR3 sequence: CASSLGQDRAFF. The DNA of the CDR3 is TGTGCCAGCAGCCTTGGACAGGATCGGGCTTTCTTT.

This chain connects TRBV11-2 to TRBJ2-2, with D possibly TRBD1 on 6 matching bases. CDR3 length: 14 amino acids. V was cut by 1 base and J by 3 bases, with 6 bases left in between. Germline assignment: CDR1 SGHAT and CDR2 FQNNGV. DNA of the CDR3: TGTGCCAGCAGCTTAGCAGGGGACACCGGGGAGCTGTTTTTT. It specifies CASSLAGDTGELFF.